This T cell receptor (beta chain) is drawn from a study of blood T cell repertoires in COVID-19. Study details: Sources were T cells, B-cell-depleted T cells, or PBMCs; the material itself was cDNA or gDNA.

Clones were sequenced by immunoSEQ multiplex PCR, and TCRdb holds only the in-frame ones, with some missing. This table holds about 37,000 clones, 87% found once. Germline V lookup: CDR1 SGHRS, CDR2 YFSETQ. With V trimmed by 4 bases and J by 2 bases, 6 bases remained unmatched. The CDR3 totals 16 residues. Sample: peripheral blood. V gene TRBV5-1 combines with J gene TRBJ2-5; 12 bases agree with TRBD2. The receptor was derived from a human donor in a cohort sampled during active COVID-19. The CDR3 sequence is CASSAAGTSGQETQYF. In DNA form, the CDR3 reads TGCGCCAGCAGCGCGGCCGGGACTAGCGGGCAAGAGACCCAGTACTTC.